This record covers a single T cell receptor beta chain. The data belong to a study of T cell responses to AZD1222 COVID-19 vaccine. The CDR3 runs to 16 residues. Germline CDR1 LGHDT, CDR2 YNNKEL (reference sequence). Trimming cost V 2 bases and J 11 bases, with 24 bases left between them. The repertoire was sequenced with immunoSEQ multiplex PCR; TCRdb's copy has only in-frame clones and lacks some. In the table there are roughly 80,000 clones, about 90% of which are singletons. The chain is built from TRBV3-1 (or the pseudogene TRBV3-2) and TRBJ1-1; possible D gene TRBD1, 5 bases. The TCR originated in an adult who received the AZD1222 COVID-19 vaccine. Source: peripheral blood, taken 28 days after the second AZD1222 dose. Here the CDR3 reads CASSQYGNPTQRQAFF. The CDR3 DNA is TGTGCCAGCAGCCAATATGGGAACCCGACCCAACGACAGGCTTTCTTT.